The entry below describes one TCR beta chain. This specimen comes from a study of blood T cell repertoires in COVID-19. Turning to the study itself: There were acute and convalescent COVID-19 samples, and they came from the United States, Italy and Spain. The cDNA or gDNA used as material had been derived from T cells, B-cell-depleted T cells, or PBMCs.

Original methodology: Estimation of nucleated cell counts was performed using reference gene primer amplification. Here immunoSEQ multiplex PCR was the method, and the copy in TCRdb shows in-frame clones only, minus some. V, J and clone size derive from that table, while D and trimming were established from the DNA sequence. Of just under 250,000 clones in the sample, 70% to 90% are singletons; the top ten hold about 3%. The clonotype comes from a woman between 25 and 40 years old who had recovered from COVID-19. Material: peripheral blood.

CDR3 nucleotides: TGTGCCAGCAGCCAACTGGGGGCCATCACAGATACGCAGTATTTT. It translates to CASSQLGAITDTQYF. V usage is TRBV3-1 (or the pseudogene TRBV3-2) and J usage is TRBJ2-3, with D possibly TRBD1 on 6 matching bases. This CDR3 region has 15 residues. Germline values: CDR1 LGHDT, CDR2 YNNKEL (reference sequence). V was clipped by 2 bases and J by 2 bases, with 11 bases between them.